The 4 T cell receptor beta chains below all came from one sample that was sequenced in a study of blood T cell repertoires in COVID-19. The table came from immunoSEQ multiplex PCR; TCRdb's copy has only in-frame clones and leaves some out. The sample holds tens of thousands of clones, roughly 86% seen once. The sequenced sample consisted of peripheral blood. Source of these receptors: a human donor in a cohort sampled during active COVID-19.

This rearrangement joins TRBV3-1 (or the pseudogene TRBV3-2) to TRBJ1-4; D not certain. Germline CDR1 LGHDT, CDR2 YNNKEL (reference sequence). Trimming took 0 bases from V and 13 from J, leaving 18 bases between them. The CDR3 spans 15 residues. CDR3 loop: CASSQEPTPTMLLFF. The CDR3, as DNA: TGTGCCAGCAGCCAAGAGCCGACACCAACGATGTTACTGTTTTTT.

The rearrangement uses TRBV7-9 and TRBJ2-3; D is uncertain. The CDR3 length is 11 residues. The germline gives CDR1 SEHNR, CDR2 FQNEAQ (reference sequence). The V end lost 5 bases, the J end lost 5 bases, and 5 bases lay between the germline ends. The chain's CDR3 is CASSPRDTQYF. The CDR3 nucleotides are TGTGCCAGCAGCCCCCGAGATACGCAGTATTTT.

This clone has just one count. The chain couples TRBV11-1 to TRBJ2-3; the match to TRBD1 covers 8 bases. Trimming cost V 2 bases and J 5 bases; bases outside gene matches: 0. The CDR3 is made up of 13 amino acids. Germline V gives CDR1 SGHAT, CDR2 FQDESV (reference sequence). Here the CDR3 reads CASSLTGGDTQYF. The CDR3 bases are TGTGCCAGCAGCTTAACAGGGGGAGATACGCAGTATTTT.

The J gene is TRBJ2-1, the V gene TRBV6-5; weak D call: TRBD2 (5 bases). The CDR3 is 13 amino acids. Trimming stripped 7 bases from V and 4 bases from J, with 11 bases between. The germline V gene has CDR1 MNHEY and CDR2 SVGAGI. The CDR3 sequence: CASIGGDYNEQFF. DNA of the CDR3: TGTGCCAGCATAGGAGGAGATTACAATGAGCAGTTCTTC.